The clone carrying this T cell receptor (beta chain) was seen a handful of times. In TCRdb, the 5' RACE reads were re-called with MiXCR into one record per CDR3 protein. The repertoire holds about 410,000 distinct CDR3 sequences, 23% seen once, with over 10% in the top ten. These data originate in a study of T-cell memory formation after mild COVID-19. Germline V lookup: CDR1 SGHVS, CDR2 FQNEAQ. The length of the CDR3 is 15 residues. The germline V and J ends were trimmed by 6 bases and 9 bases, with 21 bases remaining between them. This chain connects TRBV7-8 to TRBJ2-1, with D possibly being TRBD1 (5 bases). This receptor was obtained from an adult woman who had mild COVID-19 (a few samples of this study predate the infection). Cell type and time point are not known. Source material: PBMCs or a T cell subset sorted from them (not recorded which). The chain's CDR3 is CASSKGAHRVVEQFF. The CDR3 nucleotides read TGTGCCAGCAGTAAAGGGGCCCACCGGGTGGTTGAGCAGTTCTTC. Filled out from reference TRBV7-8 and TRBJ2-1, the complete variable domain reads GAGVSQSPRYKVAKRGQDVALRCDPISGHVSLFWYQQALGQGPEFLTYFQNEAQLDKSGLPSDRFFAERPEGSVSTLKIQRTQQEDSAVYLCASSKGAHRVVEQFFGPGTRLTVL.